Below, one T cell receptor beta chain is given with its context. This specimen comes from a study of blood T cell repertoires in COVID-19. In the study overall: Specimens from acute and convalescent COVID-19 originated in the United States, Italy and Spain. Nucleic acid was either cDNA or gDNA, and it came from T cells, B-cell-depleted T cells, or PBMCs.

In the original workflow: The authors estimated nucleated cell counts from reference gene primer amplification. This table comes from immunoSEQ multiplex PCR, and its TCRdb copy is limited to in-frame clones, with some not included. The D gene and trimming were derived from the DNA, and the V and J assignments and clone size from that table. Here the sample spans 200,000 to 300,000 clones, over 70% being singletons. Germline-derived CDR1 and CDR2 are MNHNY and SVGAGI (reference sequence). The CDR3 loop spans 15 amino acids. Losses at the gene ends were 6 bases for V and 2 bases for J; bases not matched to a gene: 8.

The V and J genes are TRBV6-6 and TRBJ1-2; 8 bases line up with TRBD1. This TCR was recovered from a woman at least 80 years old with acute or convalescent COVID-19. Sequencing input: peripheral blood. The CDR3 sequence is CASSLGQGFNYGYTF. DNA of the CDR3: TGTGCCAGCAGCCTCGGACAGGGTTTCAACTATGGCTACACCTTC.